The clone carrying this T cell receptor beta chain was detected many times. This sample stems from a study of blood T cells in healthy people across ages. Sample-barcoded 5' priming and a J-beta primer mix drove a second PCR of 7 to 11 cycles. From the 5' RACE reads, TCRdb called clonotypes with MiXCR, one entry per CDR3 protein. The sample records some 1.5 million distinct CDR3 sequences, 28% being singletons. Each donor's blood draw was around 9.2 milliliters of peripheral blood. This CDR3 is 13 amino acids long. Per the germline V gene, CDR1 is LNHDA and CDR2 is SQIVND (reference sequence). Trimming left V 10 bases short and J 6 bases short, with 19 bases between.

The sequencing sample was made of blood. This rearrangement joins TRBV19 to TRBJ2-7; maybe TRBD1 (6 bases). The clonotype originates from a woman aged 25 to 39 in good health. DNA for the CDR3: TGTGCCACAGTCCGGGACACTGGATCCGAGCAGTACTTC. Translated, it gives CATVRDTGSEQYF.